Below are 23 T cell receptor beta chains sequenced from a single sample in a study of T cells after yellow fever vaccination. TCRdb redid the calling of the 5' RACE reads with MiXCR, one entry per CDR3 protein. This table holds 250,000 to 350,000 distinct CDR3 sequences, around 4.5% found once. The sequencing used PBMCs, collected 15 days after the yellow fever booster vaccination. These receptors were obtained from a man younger than 35 who received the YFV17D yellow fever vaccine.

This clonotype was seen at least ten times. The chain has TRBV7-2 and TRBJ2-5; 9 bases agree with TRBD1. CDR1 and CDR2 (germline): SGHTA, FQGNSA. The V gene end was trimmed by 6 bases and the J gene end by 2 bases; junction bases not matched to a gene: 4. There are 14 residues in the CDR3. For the CDR3, the DNA is TGTGCCAGCAGTCGAGGGACAGGGCAAGAGACCCAGTACTTC. Its translation is CASSRGTGQETQYF.

Only a few counts were recorded for this clonotype. The rearrangement uses TRBV5-4 and TRBJ2-3, with D hard to call. The germline V gene has CDR1 SGHNT and CDR2 YYREEE (reference sequence). The CDR3 extends over 15 amino acids. V was pared by 0 bases and J by 1 base, with 9 bases between. In DNA form, the CDR3 reads TGTGCCAGCAGCTTGGGGTTGCTCCGCACAGATACGCAGTATTTT. It yields the protein CASSLGLLRTDTQYF.

This clonotype was observed a few times. V and J are TRBV28 and TRBJ2-7; D is undetermined. V was shortened by 4 bases and J by 7 bases, with 17 bases between the two germline ends. The CDR3 has 14 residues. Looked up from germline, CDR1 is MDHEN and CDR2 is SYDVKM. The CDR3: CASSSHPAYSEQYV. The CDR3 DNA follows: TGTGCCAGCAGTTCCCATCCCGCCTACAGTGAGCAGTACGTC.

This clonotype has more than one count but fewer than ten. V and J are TRBV5-1 and TRBJ1-2, with 8 nucleotides matching TRBD1. Trimming cost V 4 bases and J 4 bases; bases outside gene matches: 12. The CDR3 length is 16 residues. The V gene's germline CDR1 is SGHRS and CDR2 YFSETQ. The CDR3 DNA sequence: TGCGCCAGCAGCCCGGGACAGGTTTGGGCGACCTATGGCTACACCTTC. This sequence encodes CASSPGQVWATYGYTF.

The sample holds many counts of this clonotype. The V call is TRBV29-1, the J call TRBJ1-2; D is undetermined. The ends were cut back, 3 bases at V and 2 bases at J, with 4 bases in the middle. This CDR3 spans 11 amino acids. Germline loops: CDR1 SQVTM, CDR2 ANQGSEA. The CDR3 loop is CSVDTNYGYTF. CDR3 DNA sequence: TGCAGCGTTGATACCAACTATGGCTACACCTTC.

This clonotype was picked up many times. The chain combines TRBV27 with TRBJ1-6; 7 bases match TRBD1. Germline CDR1 MNHEY, CDR2 SMNVEV (reference sequence). The CDR3 length is 17 residues. The junction had 16 bases not matched to a gene; V was cut back by 5 bases and J by 9 bases. CDR3 region: CASSITPFTGEFSPLHF. In DNA, the CDR3 is TGTGCCAGCAGTATTACCCCCTTTACAGGGGAATTTTCACCCCTCCACTTT.

This clonotype came up many times. This chain connects TRBV4-2 to TRBJ1-5; TRBD1 matches at 7 bases. CDR1 and CDR2 (germline): LGHNA, YNFKEQ. The CDR3 runs to 15 residues. V was pared by 0 bases and J by 2 bases, with 1 base of the junction left unmatched. The CDR3 coding sequence is TGTGCCAGCAGCCAAGATGGACAGGGCAATCAGCCCCAGCATTTT. Encoded protein: CASSQDGQGNQPQHF.

The gene calls are TRBV9 and TRBJ2-6, with TRBD2 matching over 7 bases. After removal of 3 bases from V and 0 bases from J, the junction contained 6 bases not matched to a gene. The CDR3 consists of 17 residues. Germline CDR1 and CDR2: SGDLS and YYNGEE. Here the CDR3 reads CASSAASGSSGANVLTF. Here the CDR3 DNA reads TGTGCCAGCAGCGCCGCTAGCGGAAGCTCTGGGGCCAACGTCCTGACTTTC.

This clonotype came up many times. The CDR3: CASSLLSLGETQYF. DNA of the CDR3: TGCGCCAGCAGCTTGTTGTCTCTGGGGGAGACCCAGTACTTC. The rearrangement uses TRBV5-1 and TRBJ2-5; no reliable D call. V lost 1 base to trimming and J lost 5 bases, with 12 bases between them. This CDR3 is built from 14 residues. The germline CDR1 and CDR2 sequences are SGHRS and YFSETQ.

The chain joins TRBV5-1 to TRBJ2-1; 10 nucleotides align to TRBD2. This CDR3 is 17 amino acids long. Germline V lookup: CDR1 SGHRS, CDR2 YFSETQ. J lost 9 bases, V lost 4 bases, and 16 bases had no gene match. The CDR3 DNA reads TGCGCCAGCAGCCCCCAACCCCAAGCGGGGGGGCTTGGTGAGCAGTTCTTC. It is translated as CASSPQPQAGGLGEQFF.

This clonotype was seen more than once but under ten times. The rearrangement joins TRBV5-6 to TRBJ2-6; no clear D. From germline, CDR1 is SGHDT and CDR2 YYEEEE. CDR3 length: 17 residues. Trimming took off 6 bases at V and 0 bases at J, with 16 bases between the two ends. CDR3 loop: CASNQGRVLSGANVLTF. For the CDR3, the DNA is TGTGCCAGCAACCAAGGCCGAGTCCTCTCTGGGGCCAACGTCCTGACTTTC.

V usage is TRBV30 and J usage is TRBJ2-7, with 7 bases fitting TRBD1. V lost 7 bases to trimming and J lost 3 bases; unmatched junction nucleotides: 6. Germline V gives CDR1 GTSNPN, CDR2 SVGIG (reference sequence). This CDR3 has 12 amino acids. The CDR3, as DNA: TGTGCCTCGAGACAGGGCTACTACGAGCAGTACTTC. Amino acids: CASRQGYYEQYF.

This clonotype was counted at least ten times. The chain couples TRBV7-8 to TRBJ2-3; 7 bases align to TRBD2. The CDR3 totals 17 residues. J lost 4 bases, V lost 5 bases, and 15 bases had no gene match. Germline CDR1 and CDR2: SGHVS and FQNEAQ. CDR3 amino acids: CASSAELAADLPDTQYF. CDR3 DNA sequence: TGTGCCAGCAGCGCTGAGCTAGCGGCGGATCTCCCAGATACGCAGTATTTT.

The rearrangement uses TRBV12-3 or TRBV12-4 and TRBJ1-1; D ambiguous. Trimming pared 5 bases from V and 4 bases from J, leaving 11 bases between. The CDR3 has 13 amino acids. For the CDR3, the DNA is TGTGCCAGCAGTGCCGAGAGAGCCACTGAAGCTTTCTTT. Its protein is CASSAERATEAFF.

This clonotype has more than one count but fewer than ten. This sequence joins TRBV7-9 and TRBJ2-2; D may be TRBD1 (6 bases). Germline CDR1 and CDR2: SEHNR and FQNEAQ (reference sequence). The CDR3 runs to 14 residues. V lost 5 bases and J lost 7, with 14 bases in between. In DNA form, the CDR3 reads TGTGCCAGCAGCCTTACAGGGCAGTACGGGGAGCTGTTTTTT. Amino acid sequence: CASSLTGQYGELFF. The whole variable domain, remainder taken from reference TRBV7-9 and TRBJ2-2, is DTGVSQNPRHKITKRGQNVTFRCDPISEHNRLYWYRQTLGQGPEFLTYFQNEAQLEKSRLLSDRFSAERPKGSFSTLEIQRTEQGDSAMYLCASSLTGQYGELFFGEGSRLTVL.

This clonotype was found a few times. The rearrangement links TRBV2 to TRBJ1-2; 7 nucleotides match TRBD1. After removal of 10 bases from V and 7 bases from J, the junction contained 12 bases not matched to a gene. Germline loops: CDR1 SNHLY, CDR2 FYNNEI. The CDR3 has 13 amino acids. The CDR3 sequence is CATDGQAARGYTF. The CDR3, as DNA: TGTGCCACCGACGGACAGGCGGCGCGTGGCTACACCTTC.

This clonotype was found many times. The genes are TRBV7-9 and TRBJ2-4, with D possibly being TRBD1 (6 bases). Germline assignment: CDR1 SEHNR and CDR2 FQNEAQ (reference sequence). V lost 1 base to trimming and J lost 0 bases, with 19 bases between them. This CDR3 has 19 amino acids. CDR3: CASSLVPLTGTLAKNIQYF. Here the CDR3 DNA reads TGTGCCAGCAGCTTAGTCCCCCTCACAGGGACACTAGCCAAAAACATTCAGTACTTC.

This clonotype was counted ten times or more. This chain's CDR3 is CASSQDPRGPSTDTQYF. CDR3 DNA sequence: TGCGCCAGCAGCCAAGACCCCAGGGGGCCCAGCACAGATACGCAGTATTTT. This chain connects TRBV5-1 to TRBJ2-3; TRBD1 aligns across 8 bases. Germline V lookup: CDR1 SGHRS, CDR2 YFSETQ. This CDR3 is built from 17 residues. J lost 0 bases, V lost 4 bases, and 10 bases had no gene match. The variable domain in full, completed from reference TRBV5-1 and TRBJ2-3, reads KAGVTQTPRYLIKTRGQQVTLSCSPISGHRSVSWYQQTPGQGLQFLFEYFSETQRNKGNFPGRFSGRQFSNSRSEMNVSTLELGDSALYLCASSQDPRGPSTDTQYFGPGTRLTVL.

This clonotype was detected a few times. V usage is TRBV10-3 and J usage is TRBJ2-7; a weak D match, TRBD1 (6 bases). CDR1 is ENHRY, CDR2 SYGVKD, per germline. The CDR3 is 14 residues long. The V and J ends lost 10 bases and 4 bases respectively, with 20 bases between them. Here the CDR3 DNA reads TGTGCCACCACAGACCCCGGGACAATTTACGAGCAGTACTTC. It encodes CATTDPGTIYEQYF.

This clonotype was seen a handful of times. V gene TRBV9 combines with J gene TRBJ2-7; 7 positions match TRBD1. With V trimmed by 7 bases and J by 7 bases, 14 bases remained unmatched. The CDR3 covers 14 residues. From germline, CDR1 is SGDLS and CDR2 YYNGEE. The CDR3 nucleotides read TGTGCCAGCGGCAGACAGGGCTCGCTGGGAGAGCAGTACTTC. Translation gives CASGRQGSLGEQYF.

This clonotype appeared many times. This rearrangement joins TRBV5-1 to TRBJ2-7; no definite D call. The length of the CDR3 is 13 residues. Trimming cost V 2 bases and J 1 base, with 7 bases left between them. Germline V gene lookup returns CDR1 SGHRS and CDR2 YFSETQ. The CDR3 loop is CASSLVLSYEQYF. The CDR3 DNA reads TGCGCCAGCAGCTTAGTGCTATCCTACGAGCAGTACTTC.

This clonotype was found a few times. This chain uses TRBV5-1 with TRBJ1-1; the D gene is possibly TRBD1 (5 bases). The CDR3 consists of 16 residues. The ends were cut back, 0 bases at V and 5 bases at J, with 17 bases in the middle. Per germline, CDR1 SGHRS and CDR2 YFSETQ. The CDR3 region is CASSLADSVVWTEAFF. The CDR3 nucleotides are TGCGCCAGCAGCTTGGCCGACAGTGTGGTTTGGACTGAAGCTTTCTTT.

This clonotype was detected only a few times. The chain has TRBV20-1 and TRBJ2-3; D is ambiguous. The V end was cut by 6 bases, the J end by 6 bases, with 16 bases between. The CDR3 runs 13 residues. Germline V gives CDR1 DFQATT, CDR2 SNEGSKA (reference sequence). The CDR3 loop reads CSAFAVRHDTQYF. CDR3 DNA sequence: TGCAGTGCGTTCGCCGTTAGGCACGATACGCAGTATTTT.